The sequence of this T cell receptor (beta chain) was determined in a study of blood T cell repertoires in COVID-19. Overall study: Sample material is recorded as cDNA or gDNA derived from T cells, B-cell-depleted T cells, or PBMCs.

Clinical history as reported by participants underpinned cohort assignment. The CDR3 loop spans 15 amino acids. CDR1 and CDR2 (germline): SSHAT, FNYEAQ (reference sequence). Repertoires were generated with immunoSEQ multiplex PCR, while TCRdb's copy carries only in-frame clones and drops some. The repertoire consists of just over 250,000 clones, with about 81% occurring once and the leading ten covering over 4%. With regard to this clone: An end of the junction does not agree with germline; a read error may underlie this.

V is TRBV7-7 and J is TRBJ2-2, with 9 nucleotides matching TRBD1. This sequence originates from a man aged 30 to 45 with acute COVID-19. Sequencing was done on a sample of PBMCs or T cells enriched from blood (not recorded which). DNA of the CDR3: TGTGCTAGCAGCGCGGGACAGGGGAACACCGGGGAGCTGTTTTTT. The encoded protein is CASSAGQGNTGELFF.